These T cell receptor beta chains were read from a single sample in a study of cytomegalovirus exposure and HLA in healthy donors. The assay was immunoSEQ multiplex PCR, and TCRdb's table has in-frame clones only and misses some. The sample records about 120,000 clones, 75% to 90% being singletons. The material sequenced was PBMCs. The source is a woman between 18 and 30 years old in good health and CMV-seronegative. Each CDR3 is given with its conserved first and last residue. Fields, in order: clone size, V gene, CDR3 protein. Only part of the rows carry a size: once, few, many, or a class if the clone is expanded.

abundance: -
v_gene: TRBV29-1
CDR3aa: CSVGGGTPYEQYF

abundance: -
v_gene: TRBV10-1
CDR3aa: CASSEVAGELSGANVLTF

abundance: -
v_gene: TRBV28
CDR3aa: CAVPGSITDTQYF

abundance: -
v_gene: TRBV7-8
CDR3aa: CASSLYIRTYEQYF

abundance: -
v_gene: TRBV25-1
CDR3aa: CASSTSMNTEAFF

abundance: -
v_gene: TRBV29-1
CDR3aa: CSVEGQYQETQYF

abundance: -
v_gene: TRBV11-3
CDR3aa: CASSLTGYGYGYTF

abundance: -
v_gene: TRBV4-2
CDR3aa: CASSLGSGLQTQYF

abundance: -
v_gene: TRBV19
CDR3aa: CAISKGQGFSYEQYF

abundance: -
v_gene: TRBV11-2
CDR3aa: CASSLGGADTQYF

abundance: once
v_gene: TRBV11-2
CDR3aa: CASSLLVSGTGELFF

abundance: -
v_gene: TRBV16
CDR3aa: CASSQAGRGSYEQYF

abundance: -
v_gene: TRBV7-2
CDR3aa: CASSPYRISYEQYF

abundance: -
v_gene: TRBV27
CDR3aa: CASSLTCGTSGCEQYF

abundance: -
v_gene: TRBV7-9
CDR3aa: CASSSGTGGEAFF

abundance: -
v_gene: TRBV6-6
CDR3aa: CASTGTSGPAYEQYF

abundance: -
v_gene: TRBV6-5
CDR3aa: CASSSGLAGTYNEQFF

abundance: -
v_gene: TRBV5-1
CDR3aa: CASSVWVGSGRSIYNEQFF

abundance: -
v_gene: TRBV5-1
CDR3aa: CASSSLASSRTDTQYF

abundance: -
v_gene: TRBV6-5
CDR3aa: CASSPSGSTGELFF

abundance: -
v_gene: TRBV2
CDR3aa: CASSGQGADEQYF

abundance: -
v_gene: TRBV11-3
CDR3aa: CASSSGGHGTEAFF

abundance: -
v_gene: TRBV27
CDR3aa: CASSLQGAIQPQHF

abundance: -
v_gene: TRBV6-5
CDR3aa: CASRPGTNTEAFF

abundance: -
v_gene: TRBV27
CDR3aa: CASSSTGWPYNEQFF

abundance: -
v_gene: TRBV15
CDR3aa: CATSVNRGDTQYF

abundance: once
v_gene: TRBV18
CDR3aa: CASSPQISGNTIYF

abundance: -
v_gene: TRBV28
CDR3aa: CASSASTHYGYTF

abundance: -
v_gene: TRBV11-3
CDR3aa: CASSRRVSGGQETQYF

abundance: -
v_gene: TRBV6-4
CDR3aa: CASRRGGADTEAFF

abundance: -
v_gene: TRBV6-5
CDR3aa: CASTKKPGQGAEQFF

abundance: -
v_gene: TRBV5-1
CDR3aa: CASSLESRGLGDTQYF

abundance: once
v_gene: TRBV30
CDR3aa: CAWSRSYGYTF

abundance: -
v_gene: TRBV7-6
CDR3aa: CASSPNSGNQETQYF

abundance: once
v_gene: TRBV7-2
CDR3aa: CASSFGTGGYEQYF

abundance: -
v_gene: TRBV4-1
CDR3aa: CASSRYGTSDSYEQYF

abundance: -
v_gene: TRBV19
CDR3aa: CASSIGDSSYEQYF

abundance: once
v_gene: TRBV2
CDR3aa: CASFSLGSLASNEQFF